A single sample gave rise to the 15 T cell receptor beta chains below, sequenced in a study of PD-1 blockade in classical Hodgkin lymphoma (dated by TCRdb to 2019 to 2021). The intended sense of this specimen's time point label: cycle 1 day 1 (C1D1), immediately before nivolumab initiation. Every trial patient had relapsed after autologous stem cell transplantation, and cohorts A, B and C differed in prior brentuximab vedotin exposure. The protocol used for the library was the immunoSEQ multiplex PCR assay. TCRdb took over this immuneACCESS table, retaining in-frame rearrangements with V and J assigned. Such tables are incomplete; in checked studies, under half of the missing clones stem from an unresolved V gene, and the remainder is unexplained. The sample contains approximately 80,000 clones, roughly 90% of them found a single time. The ten largest clones represent less than 25% of the sample.

The material was peripheral blood mononuclear cells (PBMCs), obtained at baseline. All receptors come from a human donor with classical Hodgkin lymphoma.

This chain connects TRBV4-2 to TRBJ2-2; TRBD1 or TRBD2 may be the D gene (5 bases each). CDR1 and CDR2 (germline): LGHNA, YNFKEQ. V gave up 7 bases and J gave up 5 bases, with 14 bases separating them. The CDR3 extends over 14 amino acids. The CDR3 reads CASMSGGRTGELFF. CDR3 coding DNA: TGTGCCAGCATGTCTGGGGGAAGGACCGGGGAGCTGTTTTTT.

This chain links TRBV25-1 with TRBJ2-7; weak D call: TRBD1 (5 bases). V lost 1 base and J lost 1, with 8 bases in between. The CDR3 has 14 residues. The germline V gene has CDR1 MGHDK and CDR2 SYGVNS. CDR3 amino acids: CASSEWGRSYEQYF. CDR3 sequence (DNA): TGTGCCAGCAGTGAATGGGGCAGGTCCTACGAGCAGTACTTC.

This clone appeared a few times. The chain uses TRBV28 and TRBJ1-1; unclear D gene. V lost 7 bases and J 11 bases, leaving 20 bases between the germline ends. This CDR3 region has 13 residues. CDR1 is MDHEN and CDR2 is SYDVKM in the germline V gene. This chain's CDR3 is CASNPTEGGEAFF. For the CDR3, the DNA is TGTGCCAGCAACCCCACGGAGGGCGGCGAGGCTTTCTTT.

The chain recombines TRBV4-1 with TRBJ2-2; TRBD2 is a possible D gene (5 bases). The V end was cut by 4 bases, the J end by 7 bases, with 13 bases between. The CDR3 spans 14 residues. Germline CDR1 reads MGHRA; CDR2 reads YSYEKL. The CDR3 DNA reads as TGCGCCAGCAGCCCCCACCCCCGGGGCGGGGAGCTGTTTTTT. Translated, it gives CASSPHPRGGELFF.

The chain combines TRBV28 with TRBJ1-2; D not resolved. Germline V gives CDR1 MDHEN, CDR2 SYDVKM. Trimming pared 3 bases from V and 7 bases from J, leaving 18 bases between. The CDR3 runs to 15 residues. The CDR3 protein is CASSFESKGSRGYTF. In DNA, the CDR3 is TGTGCCAGCAGTTTCGAGAGTAAGGGCAGTCGTGGCTACACCTTC.

This clone has only a few counts. The V call is TRBV5-5, the J call TRBJ2-2; tentatively, D is TRBD1 or TRBD2 (5 bases each). The CDR3 length is 16 residues. The V gene's germline CDR1 is SGHKS and CDR2 YYEKEE (reference sequence). The V end lost 4 bases, the J end lost 4 bases, and 17 bases lay between the germline ends. The CDR3 DNA is TGTGCCAGCAGCGTCTCCGGGACCCTACTCACCGGGGAGCTGTTTTTT. Its translation: CASSVSGTLLTGELFF.

The chain couples TRBV5-1 to TRBJ1-4, with TRBD1 matching over 7 bases. This CDR3 comprises 15 residues. Germline loops: CDR1 SGHRS, CDR2 YFSETQ. V was clipped by 4 bases and J by 7 bases; unmatched bases: 10. The CDR3 protein is CASSPYRGAAEKLFF. CDR3 bases: TGCGCCAGCAGCCCCTACAGGGGAGCGGCTGAAAAACTGTTTTTT.

The V call is TRBV5-4, the J call TRBJ1-2; possibly TRBD1 for D (5 bases). The germline V and J ends were trimmed by 2 bases and 5 bases, with 10 bases remaining between them. Germline V gene data show CDR1 as SGHNT and CDR2 as YYREEE (reference sequence). The CDR3 runs 13 residues. In nucleotides, the CDR3 is TGTGCCAGCAGCTTCGGGACTCCTTATGGCTACACCTTC. Protein sequence: CASSFGTPYGYTF.

The rearrangement joins TRBV9 to TRBJ2-5; D unresolved. There are 14 residues in the CDR3. V was shortened by 1 base and J by 1 base, with 8 bases between the two germline ends. From germline, CDR1 is SGDLS and CDR2 YYNGEE. CDR3 residues: CASSVSLSQETQYF. The CDR3 bases are TGTGCCAGCAGCGTAAGTTTATCCCAAGAGACCCAGTACTTC.

The chain carries TRBV19 and TRBJ1-1, with D possibly being TRBD1 (6 bases). Trimming cost V 5 bases and J 1 base, with 14 bases left between them. Germline V gene sequence: CDR1 LNHDA, CDR2 SQIVND (reference sequence). CDR3 size: 15 residues. CDR3 sequence reads: CASSEGVGPNTEAFF. Here the CDR3 DNA reads TGTGCCAGTAGTGAGGGGGTTGGGCCGAACACTGAAGCTTTCTTT.

The rearrangement links TRBV2 to TRBJ2-1, with 15 bases that match TRBD2. Germline assignment: CDR1 SNHLY and CDR2 FYNNEI. The junction had 12 bases not matched to a gene; V was cut back by 9 bases and J by 9 bases. This CDR3 comprises 16 residues. The CDR3 region has the DNA TGTGCCAGTACCGATGGGACTAGCGGGAGGTTGGTTGAGCAGTTCTTC. Its protein product is CASTDGTSGRLVEQFF.

In its sample, this clone was seen once. The CDR3 coding sequence is TGTGCCAGCAGTAGAGGCAGGGACCCCTACAATGAGCAGTTCTTC. Translation gives CASSRGRDPYNEQFF. The rearrangement uses TRBV27 and TRBJ2-1; D assignment may be TRBD1 or TRBD2 (5 bases each). The CDR3 consists of 15 residues. V lost 5 bases and J lost 2, with 13 bases in between. Germline V gene sequence: CDR1 MNHEY, CDR2 SMNVEV (reference sequence).

The CDR3 DNA is TGTGTCAGAAGCTTAAATCGTATGGCCAAAAACATTCAGTACTTC. Translation gives CVRSLNRMAKNIQYF. The chain links TRBV7-5 to TRBJ2-4; the D call in the table, TRBD2, was not verified against the DNA. TRBV7-5 is termed a pseudogene. CDR3 length: 15 amino acids.

The chain carries TRBV28 and TRBJ2-7; 8 positions agree with TRBD2. This CDR3 has 14 residues. V lost 5 bases, J lost 1 base, and 4 bases stayed unmatched. The germline V gene encodes CDR1 MDHEN and CDR2 SYDVKM. This CDR3 reads CASSLRLASYEQYF. The CDR3 DNA follows: TGTGCCAGCAGTCTCCGACTAGCGTCCTACGAGCAGTACTTC.

This clone occurred once. The CDR3 loop is CASSDRRDRVPDTQYF. In DNA form, the CDR3 reads TGTGCCAGCAGTGATCGACGGGACAGGGTCCCAGATACGCAGTATTTT. The J gene is TRBJ2-3, the V gene TRBV6-1; 9 nucleotides align to TRBD1. After removal of 3 bases from V and 4 bases from J, the junction contained 8 bases not matched to a gene. Per germline, CDR1 MNHNS and CDR2 SASEGT. CDR3 size: 16 residues.